Listed below are T cell receptor beta chains from one sample, sequenced in a study of shared clonotypes between healthy human individuals. This table comes from immunoSEQ multiplex PCR, and its TCRdb copy is limited to in-frame clones, with some not included. The data show around 2,100,000 clones, about 95% seen once. Sample: naive CD8+ T cells sorted from blood. The receptor source for this set is a man younger than 35 in good health. Each CDR3 is given with its conserved first and last residue. The D gene is left open where the match is weak. Only some rows state a clone size, as once, few, many or a class for expanded clones.

>TRBV5-6|TRBJ1-4|.|.
TGTGCCAGCAGCTTTGTCGGGGGCCAACTGTTTTTT
CASSFVGGQLFF
>TRBV27|TRBJ2-7|.|.
TGTGCCAGCACACCCGGCCCCTCCTACGAGCAGTACTTC
CASTPGPSYEQYF
>TRBV5-1|TRBJ2-7|.|.
TGCGCCAGCAGCCCGAGTTACTCCTACGAGCAGTACTTC
CASSPSYSYEQYF
>TRBV4-3|TRBJ2-1|.|.
TGCGCCAGCAGCCAAGATTTAGGGAGTTGGGTCTACAATGAGCAGTTCTTC
CASSQDLGSWVYNEQFF
>TRBV4-1|TRBJ2-7|.|TRBD2
TGCGCCAGCAGCCAAGCTGGACTAGCGGTCTACGAGCAGTACTTC
CASSQAGLAVYEQYF
>TRBV27|TRBJ2-7|.|.
TGTGCCAGCAGTCTGGTGCTAGGGTATAGCGAGCAGTACTTC
CASSLVLGYSEQYF
>TRBV27|TRBJ1-5|.|.
TGTGCCAGCAGTCCGAGTACGGGGGAACTCAATCAGCCCCAGCATTTT
CASSPSTGELNQPQHF
>TRBV28|TRBJ1-5|.|.
TGTGCCAGCAGTTTATTTCCCGAGGCCCGTGGTAATCAGCCCCAGCATTTT
CASSLFPEARGNQPQHF
>TRBV6-1|TRBJ2-7|.|.
TGTGCCAGCAGTGACGACCGAGGGGTATACGAGCAGTACTTC
CASSDDRGVYEQYF
>TRBV27|TRBJ2-7|.|TRBD1
TGTGCCAGCAGTTCTCTAGGGACAGGGCAGTACGAGCAGTACTTC
CASSSLGTGQYEQYF
>TRBV30|TRBJ1-6|.|.
TGTGCCTGGTTCTGGGTATGGTATGGTGATTCACCCCTCCACTTT
CAWFWVWYGDSPLHF
>TRBV27|TRBJ1-2|.|.
TGTGCCAGCAGTCAATTGGGCATAGGTGAGGACTATGGCTACACCTTC
CASSQLGIGEDYGYTF
>TRBV19|TRBJ2-2|.|.
TGTGCCAGTAGTATAGCCGGACTGACGAACACCGGGGAGCTGTTTTTT
CASSIAGLTNTGELFF
>TRBV6-5|TRBJ2-5|.|.
TGTGCCACCAACTCCGGAGGGGGCCGGGGAGAGACCCAGTACTTC
CATNSGGGRGETQYF
>TRBV7-9|TRBJ2-7|.|TRBD2
TGTGCCAGCAGCCCAGAAGGGACTAGCGGGATTTACGAGCAGTACTTC
CASSPEGTSGIYEQYF
>TRBV29-1|TRBJ2-5|.|TRBD2
TGCAGCGTCTTCCCTATAGCGGGGCAAGAGACCCAGTACTTC
CSVFPIAGQETQYF
>TRBV7-3|TRBJ1-2|once|.
TGTGCCAGCAGCTTAGAGGGCCTTTCCTATGGCTACACCTTC
CASSLEGLSYGYTF
>TRBV7-9|TRBJ2-7|.|.
TGTGCCAGCAGTCACAAGGCTGTGAACTCCCACGAGCAGTACTTC
CASSHKAVNSHEQYF
>TRBV6-5|TRBJ2-2|.|.
TGTGCCAGCAGTTATTCAGTGAACACCGGGGAGCTGTTTTTT
CASSYSVNTGELFF
>TRBV14|TRBJ2-1|.|.
TGTGCCAGCAGCCAAGAGCCCGGGGCTAGGGGCAATGAGCAGTTCTTC
CASSQEPGARGNEQFF
>TRBV9|TRBJ2-7|.|.
TGTGCCAGCAGCACAGGGACCCAGCCGTACGAGCAGTACTTC
CASSTGTQPYEQYF
>TRBV11-2|TRBJ2-3|.|.
TGTGCCAGCAGCCCCGACTACCCAGGAACAGATACGCAGTATTTT
CASSPDYPGTDTQYF
>TRBV5-4|TRBJ1-1|.|TRBD1
TGTGCCAGCAGCTTGGAAGGGACAGGGGGCACTGAAGCTTTCTTT
CASSLEGTGGTEAFF
>TRBV5-6|TRBJ1-3|.|.
TGTGCCAGCAGCTCCCCCCTGGAGTCTGGAAACACCATATATTTT
CASSSPLESGNTIYF
>TRBV5-6|TRBJ2-3|.|.
TGTGCCAGCAGCCCAGAAGCGGTTAGCACAGATACGCAGTATTTT
CASSPEAVSTDTQYF
>TRBV11-2|TRBJ1-1|.|.
TGTGCCAGCAGCTTAGAGTACAGGGAGAACACTGAAGCTTTCTTT
CASSLEYRENTEAFF
>TRBV29-1|TRBJ2-3|once|.
TGCAGCGTTGAAGCCCCTGGGGACACGCAGTATTTT
CSVEAPGDTQYF
>TRBV5-6|TRBJ2-7|once|.
TGTGCCAGCAGCCTTGGACGCCGGGGGTGGTCCTACGAGCAGTACTTC
CASSLGRRGWSYEQYF
>TRBV4-1|TRBJ2-1|.|TRBD2
TGCGCCAGCAGCCAAGATGGCGGGGGGGTGTACAATGAGCAGTTCTTC
CASSQDGGGVYNEQFF
>TRBV9|TRBJ2-3|.|TRBD1
TGTGCCAGCAGCCTCGGACAGGGGGCAGACGATACGCAGTATTTT
CASSLGQGADDTQYF
>TRBV19|TRBJ2-7|.|.
TGTGCCAGTAGTATATCAGGGGCCTACGAGCAGTACTTC
CASSISGAYEQYF
>TRBV7-3|TRBJ1-1|once|.
TGTGCCAGCAGCGAGACATTGAACACTGAAGCTTTCTTT
CASSETLNTEAFF
>TRBV5-6|TRBJ2-7|.|.
TGTGCCAGCAGCTTAGGGCCGGGGGTAACGTACGAGCAGTACTTC
CASSLGPGVTYEQYF
>TRBV14|TRBJ1-1|.|TRBD1
TGTGCCAGCAGCCAAGCCCCCGGGACAGGGGACATCAGCGCTGAAGCTTTCTTT
CASSQAPGTGDISAEAFF
>TRBV4-3|TRBJ2-7|.|.
TGCGCCAGCAGCCAAGATTTGGGAGCTTACGAGCAGTACTTC
CASSQDLGAYEQYF
>TRBV12-5|TRBJ1-1|once|TRBD1
TGTGCTAGTGGTTTGACAGGGGTGAACACTGAAGCTTTCTTT
CASGLTGVNTEAFF
>TRBV13|TRBJ2-1|.|TRBD2
TGTGCCAGCAGCCGACGACTAGCGGGAGGCGGGGGCAATGAGCAGTTCTTC
CASSRRLAGGGGNEQFF
>TRBV28|TRBJ2-5|.|TRBD2
TGTGCCAGCAGTTTTTTTCGGACTAGCGAAGAGACCCAGTACTTC
CASSFFRTSEETQYF
>TRBV4-2|TRBJ2-5|once|.
TGTGCCAGCAGCCAATTGACTGACGGGACCCAGTACTTC
CASSQLTDGTQYF
>TRBV6-5|TRBJ1-2|.|TRBD1
TGTGCCAGCAGCCCCTTGACAGGGGGTCATGGCTACACCTTC
CASSPLTGGHGYTF
>TRBV7-2|TRBJ2-7|.|.
TGTGCCAGCAGCTTAGGGAGTGGGAAGGACGAGCAGTACTTC
CASSLGSGKDEQYF
>TRBV19|TRBJ1-2|.|.
TGTGCCAGTAGAAATGCGGACTATGGCTACACCTTC
CASRNADYGYTF
>TRBV7-9|TRBJ2-5|once|.
TGTGCCAGCAGACATAAGGGAGTCGAAGAGACCCAGTACTTC
CASRHKGVEETQYF
>TRBV9|TRBJ2-7|.|.
TGTGCCACCCTCAGGGGCCTCCTTTACGAGCAGTACTTC
CATLRGLLYEQYF
>TRBV5-4|TRBJ1-2|.|.
TGTGCCAGCAGCTTGAGCGGGCAGGACTATGGCTACACCTTC
CASSLSGQDYGYTF